Listed below are T cell receptor beta chains from one sample, sequenced in a study of blood T cell repertoires in COVID-19. Produced via immunoSEQ multiplex PCR; TCRdb's table is partial and in-frame only. The sample records approximately 290,000 clones, approximately 90% being singletons. The sequencing sample was made of peripheral blood. The source is a young man with active or convalescent COVID-19. CDR3s include the opening cysteine and the closing phenylalanine or tryptophan. Fields, in order: CDR3 length, V gene, CDR3 protein.

>16|TRBV9
CASSASGTMFGNTIYF
>15|TRBV27
CASSLSPGRGETQYF
>12|TRBV6-5
CASRAHPDTQYF
>13|TRBV7-9
CASSLVGDGEAFF
>13|TRBV28
CASSPPGSGELFF
>13|TRBV5-4
CASSLEAFSGYTF
>15|TRBV7-9
CASSPRTAAGNTIYF
>15|TRBV2
CASVRRGDQQETQYF
>14|TRBV18
CASSPTGSAPTLHF
>11|TRBV4-1
CASSRGFEQFF
>14|TRBV6-5
CASSYSQGSYEQYF
>13|TRBV19
CASRRTEDYGYTF
>16|TRBV4-1
CASSQDMRQGYSPLHF
>16|TRBV5-8
CASSRGRLANTGELFF
>12|TRBV7-9
CASSLGPDTQYF
>17|TRBV3-1/TRBV3-2
CASSQDRGSGFTDTQYF
>15|TRBV3-1/TRBV3-2
CASSQRSGGADTQYF
>14|TRBV27
CASRPGTYFGEAFF
>15|TRBV19
CASSNLNDRYNEQFF
>14|TRBV11-1
CASSPGQGNYGYTF
>15|TRBV28
CASSVPLTGVVEQYF
>13|TRBV2
CASRDGDSFEAFF